These 20 T cell receptor beta chains came from one sample sequenced in a study of lymphopenia after photon versus proton radiotherapy. Measured with immunoSEQ multiplex PCR; TCRdb has only the in-frame clones, and not every one. The sample consists of over 15,000 clones, roughly nine tenths of them appearing once. The specimen was peripheral blood, collected from a patient treated with proton-based radiotherapy. These TCRs come from a man between 70 and 80 years old with pancreatic cancer.

A single count supports this clone. The chain uses TRBV29-1 and TRBJ1-1; 11 bases line up with TRBD1. This CDR3 is built from 15 residues. Germline assignment: CDR1 SQVTM and CDR2 ANQGSEA. The junction had 9 bases not matched to a gene; V was cut back by 7 bases and J by 2 bases. The CDR3 region is CSGLGDRGVNTEAFF. The CDR3 DNA follows: TGCAGCGGCTTGGGGGACAGGGGGGTCAACACTGAAGCTTTCTTT.

The chain is built from TRBV11-3 and TRBJ1-1, with a possible D match to TRBD1 (5 bases). V was shortened by 3 bases and J by 2 bases, with 13 bases between the two germline ends. There are 15 residues in the CDR3. Germline V CDR1 and CDR2: SGHNT, YENEEA. The DNA for the CDR3 is TGTGCCAGCAGCTTGGGCCGGACAACCAACACTGAAGCTTTCTTT. Its translation: CASSLGRTTNTEAFF.

This sequence joins TRBV4-1 and TRBJ1-3; 10 nucleotides match TRBD1. Losses at the gene ends were 2 bases for V and 2 bases for J; bases not matched to a gene: 3. The germline V gene has CDR1 MGHRA and CDR2 YSYEKL. This CDR3 has 16 residues. In nucleotides, the CDR3 is TGCGCCAGCAGCCAAAGGGACAGGGGCACTGGAAACACCATATATTTT. It translates to CASSQRDRGTGNTIYF.

The V call is TRBV5-6, the J call TRBJ2-5, with 8 nucleotides matching TRBD2. The CDR3 extends over 16 amino acids. Trimming at V came to 4 bases and at J to 0 bases, leaving 8 bases not matched to a gene. Germline CDR1 reads SGHDT; CDR2 reads YYEEEE. In DNA form, the CDR3 reads TGTGCCAGCAGCCCCTTAGGTAGCGGGGACCAAGAGACCCAGTACTTC. It yields the protein CASSPLGSGDQETQYF.

The V and J genes are TRBV6-1 and TRBJ1-2; no definite D call. In germline, CDR1 is MNHNS, CDR2 SASEGT. This CDR3 region has 15 residues. Trimming cost V 1 base and J 3 bases, with 12 bases left between them. This CDR3 is CASSEVYADYYGYTF. CDR3 sequence (DNA): TGTGCCAGCAGTGAAGTTTACGCAGACTACTATGGCTACACCTTC.

The chain uses TRBV11-3 and TRBJ1-2; the match to TRBD1 covers 7 bases. Germline lookup yields CDR1 SGHNT and CDR2 YENEEA. The CDR3 sequence is 15 residues long. J was trimmed by 0 bases and V by 5 bases; bases with no gene match: 6. The DNA for the CDR3 is TGTGCCAGCAGCCAGACAGGGCCCGCTAACTATGGCTACACCTTC. It encodes CASSQTGPANYGYTF.

This chain links TRBV30 with TRBJ2-3; tentatively, D is TRBD2 (6 bases). The V gene lost 5 bases and the J gene lost 0 bases, with 9 bases spanning the gap. The germline V gene has CDR1 GTSNPN and CDR2 SVGIG (reference sequence). This CDR3 has 13 residues. In nucleotides, the CDR3 is TGTGCCTGGCGGGACTCCAGCACAGATACGCAGTATTTT. Its translation: CAWRDSSTDTQYF.

The gene calls are TRBV9 and TRBJ2-3; D might be TRBD1 (5 bases). The CDR3 loop spans 14 amino acids. V was pared by 4 bases and J by 5 bases, with 14 bases between. Germline V gene sequence: CDR1 SGDLS, CDR2 YYNGEE. CDR3 coding DNA: TGTGCCAGCAGCTTTTCAGGGAAGGGAGATACGCAGTATTTT. Amino acid sequence: CASSFSGKGDTQYF.

This chain's CDR3 is CASRKEDYGYTF. The CDR3 DNA reads as TGTGCCAGCAGGAAAGAGGACTATGGCTACACCTTC. This sequence joins TRBV27 and TRBJ1-2; no reliable D call. V shed 6 bases and J shed 3 bases, with 8 bases lying between them. Germline V gives CDR1 MNHEY, CDR2 SMNVEV (reference sequence). The CDR3 length is 12 residues.

The J gene is TRBJ2-7, the V gene TRBV11-2; TRBD1 matches 8 bases. Looked up from germline, CDR1 is SGHAT and CDR2 is FQNNGV. V lost 1 base to trimming and J lost 7 bases; unmatched junction nucleotides: 21. The CDR3 consists of 19 residues. The CDR3 loop reads CASSLGGQATPASAREQYF. CDR3 bases: TGTGCCAGCAGCTTAGGGGGACAGGCCACCCCTGCTAGCGCAAGGGAGCAGTACTTC.

This rearrangement joins TRBV7-6 to TRBJ2-7; D not certain. Germline V CDR1 and CDR2: SGHVS, FNYEAQ. V shed 1 base and J shed 7 bases, with 17 bases lying between them. This CDR3 contains 15 residues. The CDR3 loop reads CASSLVGRPMDEQYF. In DNA, the CDR3 is TGTGCCAGCAGCTTAGTAGGCAGGCCCATGGATGAGCAGTACTTC.

Of note for this clone: The CDR3 does not end in the conserved phenylalanine or tryptophan, so this is likely a read error. The gene calls are TRBV6-6 and TRBJ1-2; D gene uncertain. The germline gives CDR1 MNHNY, CDR2 SVGAGI (reference sequence). Trimming left V 2 bases short and J 6 bases short, with 13 bases between. The CDR3 extends over 14 amino acids. CDR3 sequence: CASSYGSRNNGYTL. The CDR3 bases are TGTGCCAGCAGTTACGGGTCACGGAACAATGGCTACACCCTC.

The chain uses TRBV4-1 and TRBJ1-2; D remains unclear. The V gene lost 0 bases and the J gene lost 0 bases, with 11 bases spanning the gap. The germline CDR1 and CDR2 sequences are MGHRA and YSYEKL. The CDR3 totals 16 residues. The CDR3: CASSQDGRRANYGYTF. DNA for the CDR3: TGCGCCAGCAGCCAAGATGGAAGGAGAGCTAACTATGGCTACACCTTC.

This clone was detected once. This chain connects TRBV14 to TRBJ2-5; no firm D call. The last part of the DNA fits TRBJ2-7 better; the J call may be wrong. Germline lookup yields CDR1 SGHDN and CDR2 FVKESK. The CDR3 contains 17 residues. The DNA of the CDR3 is TGTGCCAGCAGCCCCTCCCACCTGAGTCTGGTCCCCTACGAGCAGTACTTC. Translated: CASSPSHLSLVPYEQYF.

V usage is TRBV27 and J usage is TRBJ1-3, with D possibly being TRBD1 (6 bases). Trimming shortened V by 4 bases and J by 1 base, and 8 bases separated the two germline ends. This CDR3 spans 14 amino acids. The germline V gene has CDR1 MNHEY and CDR2 SMNVEV (reference sequence). The CDR3 reads CASSSTGSGNTIYF. The CDR3 region has the DNA TGTGCCAGCAGTTCAACAGGGTCTGGAAACACCATATATTTT.

The CDR3 DNA follows: TGTGCCAGCAGTCCAGGGGGACGGAACTATGGCTACACCTTC. Translated, it gives CASSPGGRNYGYTF. This chain uses TRBV27 with TRBJ1-2, with 7 bases fitting TRBD1. The length of the CDR3 is 14 residues. Trimming at V came to 5 bases and at J to 2 bases, leaving 5 bases not matched to a gene. CDR1 is MNHEY and CDR2 is SMNVEV in the germline V gene (reference sequence).

V usage is TRBV6-4 and J usage is TRBJ2-3; D possibly corresponds to TRBD2 (5 bases). CDR1 and CDR2 from the germline V gene are MRHNA and SNTAGT. V dropped 0 bases and J dropped 0 bases, with 10 bases sitting between them. This CDR3 spans 16 amino acids. CDR3 in amino acids: CASSDSRGGSTDTQYF. The CDR3 nucleotides read TGTGCCAGCAGTGACTCCCGTGGCGGGAGCACAGATACGCAGTATTTT.

The chain has TRBV5-1 and TRBJ2-5; the match to TRBD2 covers 12 bases. Germline V gene lookup returns CDR1 SGHRS and CDR2 YFSETQ. This CDR3 region has 16 residues. Unmatched junction bases numbered 4, after V lost 4 bases and J lost 0 bases. The CDR3, as DNA: TGCGCCAGCAGCGGAGGACTAGCGGGGTACCAAGAGACCCAGTACTTC. Its protein is CASSGGLAGYQETQYF.

This clone was counted a single time. This chain links TRBV5-4 with TRBJ2-5, with 7 bases matching TRBD1. CDR3 length: 16 amino acids. From germline, CDR1 is SGHNT and CDR2 YYREEE (reference sequence). The J segment lost 2 bases and the V segment lost 1 base, leaving 8 bases of the junction unmatched. For the CDR3, the DNA is TGTGCCAGCAGCTTGTGGTTTGGCAGGGGGCAAGAGACCCAGTACTTC. This sequence encodes CASSLWFGRGQETQYF.

In this sample, this clone turned up a few times. The J gene is TRBJ1-1, the V gene TRBV5-1; D remains ambiguous. V was pared by 0 bases and J by 5 bases, with 11 bases between. Per the germline V gene, CDR1 is SGHRS and CDR2 is YFSETQ. There are 14 residues in the CDR3. CDR3 amino acids: CASSLAGRSTEAFF. The CDR3 DNA reads TGCGCCAGCAGCTTGGCGGGGAGGTCGACTGAAGCTTTCTTT.